A single sample gave rise to the 4 T cell receptor beta chains below, sequenced in a study of vaccination and CD4 T cells after COVID-19. Treatment indicated: roughly 11-day PBMC culture with coronavirus spike peptide pools or control peptides (ViraFEST assay). During the years 2011-2018, before the COVID-19 pandemic, the unexposed donor's CD4+ T cells were collected. The antigens these receptors bind are not known. Sequencing of DNA taken from cultured CD4+ T cells relied on the Oncomine TCR Beta short-read assay. TCRdb reprocessed the PCR reads via MiXCR and lists one record per CDR3 protein. In the table there are about 6,400 distinct CDR3 sequences, roughly 50% of which are singletons. The specimen sequenced was CD4+ T cells from blood, cultured in vitro. The receptor source for this set is a human donor in good health.

This chain joins TRBV7-9 and TRBJ2-1; D unclear. Germline CDR1 and CDR2: SEHNR and FQNEAQ (reference sequence). The CDR3 runs to 14 residues. V was trimmed by 4 bases and J by 5 bases, leaving 12 bases between them. CDR3 sequence reads: CASSSQQQNNEQFF. The CDR3 nucleotides read TGTGCCAGCAGCTCCCAGCAGCAGAACAATGAGCAGTTCTTC. Together with reference TRBV7-9 and TRBJ2-1, the CDR3 gives the full variable domain: DTGVSQNPRHKITKRGQNVTFRCDPISEHNRLYWYRQTLGQGPEFLTYFQNEAQLEKSRLLSDRFSAERPKGSFSTLEIQRTEQGDSAMYLCASSSQQQNNEQFFGPGTRLTVL.

In this sample, this clonotype turned up a few times. This chain joins TRBV20-1 and TRBJ1-2, with 8 bases that match TRBD1. V was clipped by 3 bases and J by 1 base; unmatched bases: 4. Germline V gene sequence: CDR1 DFQATT, CDR2 SNEGSKA (reference sequence). The CDR3 extends over 14 amino acids. The CDR3 reads CSASSTGVNYGYTF. CDR3 nucleotides: TGCAGTGCTAGTTCGACAGGGGTTAACTATGGCTACACCTTC.

This rearrangement joins TRBV28 to TRBJ1-2, with 9 bases identical to TRBD1. The CDR3 consists of 16 residues. V shed 4 bases, J shed 2 bases, and the junction held 8 bases outside the gene matches. The germline V gene encodes CDR1 MDHEN and CDR2 SYDVKM. CDR3 protein: CASSWTGATSNYGYTF. The CDR3 DNA is TGTGCCAGCAGTTGGACAGGGGCCACCTCGAACTATGGCTACACCTTC.

The gene calls are TRBV6-2 or TRBV6-3 and TRBJ1-2, with D possibly being TRBD1 (5 bases). The germline V and J ends were trimmed by 7 bases and 0 bases, with 15 bases remaining between them. The V gene's germline CDR1 is MNHEY and CDR2 SVGEGT. The CDR3 spans 15 residues. The CDR3 coding sequence is TGTGCCAGCACCCTCCGGACAAAGCCTAACTATGGCTACACCTTC. This translates into CASTLRTKPNYGYTF.